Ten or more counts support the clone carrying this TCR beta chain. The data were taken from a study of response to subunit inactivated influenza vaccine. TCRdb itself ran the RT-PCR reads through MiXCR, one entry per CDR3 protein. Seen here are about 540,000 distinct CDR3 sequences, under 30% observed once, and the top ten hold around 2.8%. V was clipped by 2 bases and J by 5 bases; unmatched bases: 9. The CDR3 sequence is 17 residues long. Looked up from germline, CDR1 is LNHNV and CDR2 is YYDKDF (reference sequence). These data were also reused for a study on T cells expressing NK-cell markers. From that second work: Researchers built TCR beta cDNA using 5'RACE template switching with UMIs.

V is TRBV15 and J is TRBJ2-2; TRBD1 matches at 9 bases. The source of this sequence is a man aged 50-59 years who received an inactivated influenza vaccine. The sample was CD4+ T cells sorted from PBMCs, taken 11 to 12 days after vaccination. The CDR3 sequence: CATSRTMTGGLTGELFF. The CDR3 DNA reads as TGTGCCACCAGCAGAACCATGACAGGGGGATTAACCGGGGAGCTGTTTTTT.